The next 4 T cell receptor beta chains were all read from a single sample in a study of T-cell memory formation after mild COVID-19. TCRdb passed the 5' RACE reads through MiXCR, listing each CDR3 protein once. The sample lists hundreds of thousands of distinct CDR3 sequences, about a sixth seen once, with about 11% in the top ten. The sample taken for sequencing was PBMCs or a T cell subset sorted from them (not recorded which). These receptors were taken from an adult woman who had mild COVID-19 (a few samples of this study predate the infection). Cell type and time point are not known.

This clonotype was observed at least ten times. The chain uses TRBV5-6 and TRBJ2-1; TRBD2 matches 8 bases. Per the germline V gene, CDR1 is SGHDT and CDR2 is YYEEEE. CDR3 length: 16 residues. With V trimmed by 0 bases and J by 5 bases, 7 bases remained unmatched. The CDR3 coding sequence is TGTGCCAGCAGCTTGGTTTGGGAACTAGCGGACAATGAGCAGTTCTTC. It encodes CASSLVWELADNEQFF.

The rearrangement links TRBV7-6 to TRBJ1-1, with D possibly matching TRBD1 (6 bases). CDR1 and CDR2 from the germline V gene are SGHVS and FNYEAQ. The CDR3 runs to 14 residues. With 4 bases removed from V and 7 bases from J, the gap between germline ends came to 16 bases. The CDR3 sequence: CASSSSRDTLEAFF. The CDR3 nucleotides are TGTGCCAGCAGCTCGTCCCGGGACACCCTTGAAGCTTTCTTT.

The rearrangement links TRBV28 to TRBJ1-4; 7 nucleotides line up with TRBD1. V lost 7 bases to trimming and J lost 6 bases; unmatched junction nucleotides: 8. The CDR3 loop spans 14 amino acids. Germline V lookup: CDR1 MDHEN, CDR2 SYDVKM. This chain's CDR3 is CASTVDRSDEKLFF. The DNA of the CDR3 is TGTGCCAGCACCGTGGACAGGTCGGATGAAAAACTGTTTTTT.

This clonotype has at least ten counts. The V gene is TRBV6-6, the J gene TRBJ2-3, with TRBD1 as a possible D gene (6 bases). CDR1 MNHNY and CDR2 SVGAGI come from the germline V gene (reference sequence). The CDR3 contains 13 residues. V dropped 6 bases and J dropped 6 bases, with 13 bases sitting between them. The CDR3 sequence: CASRDEGVDTQYF. CDR3 bases: TGTGCCAGCAGGGACGAGGGGGTGGATACGCAGTATTTT.